The present T cell receptor beta chain was sequenced within a study of vaccination effects on CD4 cells after COVID-19. ViraFEST used viral peptide pools to expand antigen-specific CD4+ T cells before sequencing. Following culture for approximately ten days, CD4+ T cells were isolated. All participants had two doses of either the BNT162b2 or mRNA-1273 vaccine. V trimming: 8 bases; J trimming: 0 bases; junction bases outside the gene matches: 13. Germline assignment: CDR1 LGHDT and CDR2 YNNKEL (reference sequence). The CDR3 extends over 17 amino acids. Regarding this clone: Its antigen is undetermined.

The table came from immunoSEQ multiplex PCR; TCRdb's copy has only in-frame clones and leaves some out. The data hold under 30,000 clones, with 60% to 75% observed a single time. The sequence was obtained from a human donor who received a COVID-19 vaccine. Material: CD4+ T cells from PBMCs cultured with HCoV-OC43 spike peptides, obtained after COVID-19 vaccination. Indicated subset: HCoV-OC43 spike overlapping peptide pool stimulation. The chain has TRBV3-1 (or the pseudogene TRBV3-2) and TRBJ2-3; TRBD2 matches 8 bases. CDR3 sequence (DNA): TGTGCCAGCGCCACGGGCGGGGGGAGACTTAGCACAGATACGCAGTATTTT. This sequence encodes CASATGGGRLSTDTQYF.